The 26 T cell receptor beta chains presented below share a single source sample, sequenced in a study of regulatory T cells in long-lasting Graves disease. Indicated time point: newly diagnosed GD, antithyroid drugs for less than 3 months. The TCR library used RNA extracted from PBMCs. Building the TCR beta libraries relied on iRepertoire HTBI primers, and CDR3 regions underwent Arm-PCR. One entry per CDR3 protein, called by TCRdb with MiXCR from the multiplex PCR reads. The table shows 350,000 to 500,000 distinct CDR3 sequences, with about 15% occurring only once. This sample was also put to use in a study of T cells in Graves' hyperthyroidism and ophthalmopathy.

The sequencing used peripheral blood mononuclear cells (PBMCs), collected at new diagnosis, from a patient treated with antithyroid drugs. The receptor source for this set is a woman in her forties or fifties with Graves disease.

Ten or more counts support this clonotype. V usage is TRBV12-3 or TRBV12-4 and J usage is TRBJ2-4; tentatively, D is TRBD1 (6 bases). The germline V and J ends were trimmed by 4 bases and 0 bases, with 13 bases remaining between them. The CDR3 extends over 16 amino acids. The CDR3 here is CASSSTGPIAKNIQYF. The CDR3 DNA reads TGTGCCAGCAGTTCGACAGGCCCCATAGCCAAAAACATTCAGTACTTC.

In this sample, this clonotype turned up a few times. J is TRBJ2-7 and V is TRBV29-1; 7 nucleotides align to TRBD2. The CDR3 is made up of 14 amino acids. Germline trimming cut 6 bases from V and 5 bases from J; bases unmatched to any gene: 13. The germline gives CDR1 SQVTM, CDR2 ANQGSEA. This chain's CDR3 is CSVSPYGRTNEQYF. In DNA form, the CDR3 reads TGCAGCGTCTCCCCCTACGGGAGGACTAACGAGCAGTACTTC.

This clonotype has a count of ten or more. The J gene is TRBJ2-3, the V gene TRBV12-3 or TRBV12-4; tentatively, D is TRBD1 or TRBD2 (6 bases each). This CDR3 region has 13 residues. V lost 6 bases and J 4 bases, leaving 11 bases between the germline ends. The CDR3 nucleotides are TGTGCCAGCAGGCGGGACACTTCAGATACGCAGTATTTT. Translating gives CASRRDTSDTQYF.

This clonotype was found once. V is TRBV4-1 and J is TRBJ2-7, with 8 bases that match TRBD1. Germline CDR1 is MGHRA and CDR2 is YSYEKL. There are 16 residues in the CDR3. J gave up 2 bases and V 4 bases, and 10 bases lay outside the gene matches. The CDR3 coding sequence is TGCGCCAGCAGCCCTAACACCGGGACAGGTCCCTACGAGCAGTACTTC. It translates to CASSPNTGTGPYEQYF.

This clonotype was counted a few times. This chain joins TRBV4-1 and TRBJ2-7; D gene unclear. Germline lookup yields CDR1 MGHRA and CDR2 YSYEKL. CDR3 length equals 15 residues. The V end was cut by 1 base, the J end by 0 bases, with 10 bases between. The CDR3 here is CASSQAATFSYEQYF. In DNA form, the CDR3 reads TGCGCCAGCAGCCAAGCGGCTACATTCTCCTACGAGCAGTACTTC.

This clonotype was picked up many times. The chain recombines TRBV7-3 with TRBJ2-1, with D maybe TRBD1 (5 bases). Germline V gene sequence: CDR1 SGHTA, CDR2 FQGTGA. Trimming cost V 5 bases and J 9 bases, with 14 bases left between them. The CDR3 extends over 13 amino acids. CDR3 residues: CASSPQEQGEQFF. Here the CDR3 DNA reads TGTGCCAGCAGCCCCCAGGAGCAGGGTGAGCAGTTCTTC.

This clonotype was detected many times. The V and J genes are TRBV7-9 and TRBJ1-5, with 8 bases lining up with TRBD1. Trimming at V came to 1 base and at J to 2 bases, leaving 4 bases not matched to a gene. Germline V gene sequence: CDR1 SEHNR, CDR2 FQNEAQ (reference sequence). This CDR3 spans 16 amino acids. The CDR3 region has the DNA TGTGCCAGCAGCTTAGGGGTGACAGGGGGCAATCAGCCCCAGCATTTT. Protein: CASSLGVTGGNQPQHF.

This clonotype was detected many times. The rearrangement joins TRBV3-1 to TRBJ2-7; 10 positions agree with TRBD1. Trimming at V came to 4 bases and at J to 3 bases, leaving 6 bases not matched to a gene. From germline, CDR1 is LGHDT and CDR2 YNNKEL (reference sequence). The CDR3 consists of 15 residues. The CDR3 sequence is CASSRRDRGFYEQYF. CDR3 nucleotides: TGTGCCAGCAGCCGCCGGGACAGGGGCTTCTACGAGCAGTACTTC.

This clonotype was picked up many times. J is TRBJ1-1 and V is TRBV20-1, with no clear D. The CDR3 has 12 residues. V dropped 7 bases and J dropped 1 base, with 10 bases sitting between them. Germline V gives CDR1 DFQATT, CDR2 SNEGSKA (reference sequence). The CDR3 sequence: CSVRKGNTEAFF. The CDR3, as DNA: TGCAGTGTTAGGAAGGGGAACACTGAAGCTTTCTTT.

The rearrangement links TRBV7-8 to TRBJ1-1; 9 nucleotides match TRBD1. This CDR3 has 15 amino acids. Germline V lookup: CDR1 SGHVS, CDR2 FQNEAQ. The trim removed 5 bases at V and 7 bases at J, leaving 11 bases unmatched. The CDR3 bases are TGTGCCAGCAGCCGAATACCCGGGACAGGGAGTGAAGCTTTCTTT. Translated, it gives CASSRIPGTGSEAFF.

This clonotype was found many times. V is TRBV9 and J is TRBJ2-1; tentatively, D is TRBD1 (6 bases). The germline V gene has CDR1 SGDLS and CDR2 YYNGEE. The germline V and J ends were trimmed by 2 bases and 4 bases, with 13 bases remaining between them. The CDR3 is 15 amino acids. In DNA form, the CDR3 reads TGTGCCAGCAGCGTTGGGGGACAACCGTACAATGAGCAGTTCTTC. Amino acids: CASSVGGQPYNEQFF.

On this clonotype itself: It may be a read error: a sequence one base away is much more abundant. This chain links TRBV5-8 with TRBJ2-1; the D is unclear. Germline V lookup: CDR1 SGHTS, CDR2 YDEGEE. This CDR3 comprises 13 residues. Here the CDR3 DNA reads TGTGCCAGCAGCCCTGAGTCAGACAATGCGCAGTTCTTC. It encodes CASSPESDNAQFF. Variable domain in full (rest from reference TRBV5-8 and TRBJ2-1): EAGVTQSPTHLIKTRGQQATLRCSPISGHTSVYWYQQALGLGLQFLLWYDEGEERNRGNFPPRFSGRQFPNYSSELNVNALELEDSALYLCASSPESDNAQFFGPGTRLTVL.

This clonotype showed up just a few times. This sequence joins TRBV4-1 and TRBJ1-6; TRBD1 might be the D (5 bases). The CDR3 covers 16 residues. Per germline, CDR1 MGHRA and CDR2 YSYEKL. Trimming removed 0 bases from V and 7 bases from J, with 13 bases in between. The CDR3: CASSQEGVVPNSPLHF. The CDR3 DNA sequence: TGCGCCAGCAGCCAAGAGGGGGTCGTACCGAATTCACCCCTCCACTTT.

This clonotype came up many times. V is TRBV5-1 and J is TRBJ2-3; D is undetermined. This CDR3 comprises 19 residues. Trimming removed 6 bases at V and 2 bases at J, with 28 bases between. Germline-derived CDR1 and CDR2 are SGHRS and YFSETQ. The CDR3 coding sequence is TGCGCCAGCACCCCTAGAGCTATCAGCCCCATTTACTACACAGATACGCAGTATTTT. Its protein is CASTPRAISPIYYTDTQYF. The entire variable domain, with the rest obtained from reference TRBV5-1 and TRBJ2-3, is as follows: KAGVTQTPRYLIKTRGQQVTLSCSPISGHRSVSWYQQTPGQGLQFLFEYFSETQRNKGNFPGRFSGRQFSNSRSEMNVSTLELGDSALYLCASTPRAISPIYYTDTQYFGPGTRLTVL.

This clonotype occurred many times. This chain uses TRBV11-2 with TRBJ2-7; TRBD2 is a possible D gene (5 bases). The V gene's germline CDR1 is SGHAT and CDR2 FQNNGV. The CDR3 covers 15 residues. V gave up 1 base and J gave up 0 bases, with 10 bases separating them. CDR3 amino acids: CASSLVRGISYEQYF. In DNA form, the CDR3 reads TGTGCCAGCAGCTTAGTTCGAGGGATCTCCTACGAGCAGTACTTC. Full variable domain (rest looked up from reference TRBV11-2 and TRBJ2-7): EAGVAQSPRYKIIEKRQSVAFWCNPISGHATLYWYQQILGQGPKLLIQFQNNGVVDDSQLPKDRFSAERLKGVDSTLKIQPAKLEDSAVYLCASSLVRGISYEQYFGPGTRLTVT.

This clonotype was found many times. The chain carries TRBV28 and TRBJ1-5, with TRBD1 identical over 7 bases. Germline CDR1 is MDHEN and CDR2 is SYDVKM. The V and J ends lost 3 bases and 0 bases, in that order; junction bases with no gene match: 5. The CDR3 contains 16 residues. The CDR3 DNA sequence: TGTGCCAGCAGTTTGACAGGGATCGATAGCAATCAGCCCCAGCATTTT. Translation: CASSLTGIDSNQPQHF.

This clonotype was counted many times. The chain carries TRBV3-1 and TRBJ2-2; 9 bases line up with TRBD2. The CDR3 extends over 16 amino acids. Per germline, CDR1 LGHDT and CDR2 YNNKEL (reference sequence). V shed 3 bases and J 3 bases; nucleotides not matched to a gene: 5. The CDR3 spells CASSHHGGRDTGELFF. CDR3 nucleotide sequence: TGTGCCAGCAGCCACCACGGCGGGAGGGACACCGGGGAGCTGTTTTTT. The entire variable domain, with the rest obtained from reference TRBV3-1 and TRBJ2-2, is as follows: DTAVSQTPKYLVTQMGNDKSIKCEQNLGHDTMYWYKQDSKKFLKIMFSYNNKELIINETVPNRFSPKSPDKAHLNLHINSLELGDSAVYFCASSHHGGRDTGELFFGEGSRLTVL.

This clonotype has just a few counts. The chain is built from TRBV19 and TRBJ1-2; D possibly corresponds to TRBD1 (5 bases). Germline CDR1 reads LNHDA; CDR2 reads SQIVND (reference sequence). V lost 3 bases and J lost 4, with 9 bases in between. CDR3 size: 13 residues. This CDR3 reads CASSMGQGYGYTF. The CDR3 nucleotides are TGTGCCAGTAGTATGGGGCAGGGCTATGGCTACACCTTC.

This clonotype has a count of ten or more. The chain carries TRBV11-2 and TRBJ2-1, with TRBD2 matching 7 bases. The CDR3 covers 16 residues. Looked up from germline, CDR1 is SGHAT and CDR2 is FQNNGV. The J segment lost 1 base and the V segment lost 2 bases, leaving 5 bases of the junction unmatched. CDR3 nucleotide sequence: TGTGCCAGCAGCTTACTCGGCGGGAGATCCTACAATGAGCAGTTCTTC. The encoded protein is CASSLLGGRSYNEQFF.

This clonotype was seen at least ten times. The chain employs TRBV30 and TRBJ2-7, with TRBD1 as a possible D gene (6 bases). The V gene's germline CDR1 is GTSNPN and CDR2 SVGIG (reference sequence). The CDR3 contains 13 residues. Trimming shortened V by 2 bases and J by 4 bases, and 12 bases separated the two germline ends. CDR3 nucleotides: TGTGCCTGGAGTACAGGGTTTGTATACGAGCAGTACTTC. It encodes CAWSTGFVYEQYF.

The chain combines TRBV27 with TRBJ2-7; the D gene is possibly TRBD2 (7 bases). The V end was cut by 1 base, the J end by 2 bases, with 15 bases between. Germline V gene sequence: CDR1 MNHEY, CDR2 SMNVEV (reference sequence). The CDR3 covers 16 residues. In DNA form, the CDR3 reads TGTGCCAGCAGTTTATGGGGAGGGAAGGGGGCCTACGAGCAGTACTTC. Amino acids: CASSLWGGKGAYEQYF.

The table lists this clonotype with many counts. The rearrangement uses TRBV18 and TRBJ1-2; D gene uncertain. V was trimmed by 3 bases and J by 8 bases, leaving 10 bases between them. Germline lookup yields CDR1 KGHSH and CDR2 LQKENI. CDR3 length: 12 residues. The CDR3 DNA reads TGTGCCAGCTCACCGGGGTTTGACGGCTACACCTTC. Its protein is CASSPGFDGYTF.

The DNA for the CDR3 is TGTGCCACCAGAACTCAATTGACAGGGGACACTGAAGCTTTCTTT. It translates to CATRTQLTGDTEAFF. The chain has TRBV4-2 and TRBJ1-1; 8 bases match TRBD1. In germline, CDR1 is LGHNA, CDR2 YNFKEQ. V dropped 10 bases and J dropped 3; count of bases not matched to a gene: 13. The CDR3 has 15 residues.

For this clonotype: A single base is all that separates this from a far larger clone, so a read error is likely. The V and J genes are TRBV5-5 and TRBJ2-3; weak D call: TRBD1 (5 bases). The CDR3 is 13 amino acids. Germline CDR1 reads SGHKS; CDR2 reads YYEKEE (reference sequence). The CDR3 nucleotides read TGTGCCAGCAGCTTGCAGGGCACAGATGCGCAGTATTTT. This encodes CASSLQGTDAQYF.

This clonotype was counted at least ten times. The CDR3 here is CASSLYELDSNEKLFF. The CDR3 nucleotides are TGCGCCAGCAGCTTGTATGAGCTCGACAGTAATGAAAAACTGTTTTTT. The chain joins TRBV5-1 to TRBJ1-4, with D tentatively TRBD1 (5 bases). CDR3 size: 16 residues. Germline lookup yields CDR1 SGHRS and CDR2 YFSETQ. The V end lost 1 base, the J end lost 4 bases, and 14 bases lay between the germline ends.

The chain carries TRBV6-1 and TRBJ1-2; D not certain. This CDR3 has 12 amino acids. Germline V lookup: CDR1 MNHNS, CDR2 SASEGT. Between the trimmed V and J ends, which lost 6 bases and 8 bases, there was a span of 13 bases. The CDR3 here is CASSPREEGYTF. The CDR3 coding sequence is TGTGCCAGCAGCCCTCGGGAGGAGGGCTACACCTTC.